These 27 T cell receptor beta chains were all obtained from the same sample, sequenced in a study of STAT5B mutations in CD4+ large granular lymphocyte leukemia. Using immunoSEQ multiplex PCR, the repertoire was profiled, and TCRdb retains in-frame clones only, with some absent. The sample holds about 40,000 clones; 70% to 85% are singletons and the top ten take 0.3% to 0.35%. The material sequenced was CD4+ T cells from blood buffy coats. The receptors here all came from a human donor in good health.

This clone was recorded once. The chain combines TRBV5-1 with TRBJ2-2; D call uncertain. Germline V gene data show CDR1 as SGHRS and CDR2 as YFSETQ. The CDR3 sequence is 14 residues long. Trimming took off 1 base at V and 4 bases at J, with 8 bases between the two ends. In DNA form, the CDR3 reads TGCGCCAGCAGCTTGTCGCTGGGCACCGGGGAGCTGTTTTTT. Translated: CASSLSLGTGELFF. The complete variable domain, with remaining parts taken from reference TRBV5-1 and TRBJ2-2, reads KAGVTQTPRYLIKTRGQQVTLSCSPISGHRSVSWYQQTPGQGLQFLFEYFSETQRNKGNFPGRFSGRQFSNSRSEMNVSTLELGDSALYLCASSLSLGTGELFFGEGSRLTVL.

DNA for the CDR3: TGTGCCAGCAGAGGTAGCGGGACCGGGGAGCTGTTTTTT. Translation gives CASRGSGTGELFF. The chain joins TRBV7-9 to TRBJ2-2; TRBD2 matches 7 bases. Germline lookup yields CDR1 SEHNR and CDR2 FQNEAQ (reference sequence). The CDR3 has 13 residues. Trimming took 6 bases from V and 5 from J; bases not matched to a gene: 3.

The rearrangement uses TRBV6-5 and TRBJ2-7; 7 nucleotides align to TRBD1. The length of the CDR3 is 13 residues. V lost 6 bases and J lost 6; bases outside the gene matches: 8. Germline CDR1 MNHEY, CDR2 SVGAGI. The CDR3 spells CASSPLRQGEQYF. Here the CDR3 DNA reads TGTGCCAGCAGCCCCCTCCGACAGGGCGAGCAGTACTTC.

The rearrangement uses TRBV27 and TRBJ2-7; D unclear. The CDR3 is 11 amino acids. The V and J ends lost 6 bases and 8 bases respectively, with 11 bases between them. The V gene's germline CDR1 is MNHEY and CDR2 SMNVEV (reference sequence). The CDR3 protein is CASSSGSQQYF. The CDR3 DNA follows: TGTGCCAGCAGCTCCGGCTCGCAGCAGTACTTC.

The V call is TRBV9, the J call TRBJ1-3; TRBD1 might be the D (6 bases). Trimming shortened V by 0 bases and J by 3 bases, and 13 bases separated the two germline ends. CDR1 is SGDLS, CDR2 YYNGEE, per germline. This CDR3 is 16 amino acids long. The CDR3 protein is CASSVVPDSLGNTIYF. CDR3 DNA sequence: TGTGCCAGCAGCGTAGTGCCGGACAGTCTTGGAAACACCATATATTTT.

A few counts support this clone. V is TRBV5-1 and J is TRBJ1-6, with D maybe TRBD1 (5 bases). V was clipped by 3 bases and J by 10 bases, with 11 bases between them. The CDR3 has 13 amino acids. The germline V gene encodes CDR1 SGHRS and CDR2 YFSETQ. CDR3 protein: CASSWQGKSPLHF. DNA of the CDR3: TGCGCCAGCAGCTGGCAGGGAAAATCACCCCTCCACTTT.

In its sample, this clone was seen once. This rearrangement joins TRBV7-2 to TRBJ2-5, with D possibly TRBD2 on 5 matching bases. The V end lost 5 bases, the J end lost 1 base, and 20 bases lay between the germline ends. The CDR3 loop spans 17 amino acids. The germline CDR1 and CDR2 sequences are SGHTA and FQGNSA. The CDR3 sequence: CASSKGQRAGTQETQYF. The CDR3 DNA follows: TGTGCCAGCAGCAAAGGCCAGAGGGCCGGTACCCAAGAGACCCAGTACTTC. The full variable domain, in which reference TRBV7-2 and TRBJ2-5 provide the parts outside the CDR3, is GAGVSQSPSNKVTEKGKDVELRCDPISGHTALYWYRQSLGQGLEFLIYFQGNSAPDKSGLPSDRFSAERTGGSVSTLTIQRTQQEDSAVYLCASSKGQRAGTQETQYFGPGTRLLVL.

CDR3 in DNA: TGTGCCAGCAGCGTAGAAGGCGTGTCCTACGAGCAGTACTTC. Its translation is CASSVEGVSYEQYF. V gene TRBV9 combines with J gene TRBJ2-7; D remains unclear. The germline V gene has CDR1 SGDLS and CDR2 YYNGEE. Trimming shortened V by 0 bases and J by 1 base, and 8 bases separated the two germline ends. There are 14 residues in the CDR3.

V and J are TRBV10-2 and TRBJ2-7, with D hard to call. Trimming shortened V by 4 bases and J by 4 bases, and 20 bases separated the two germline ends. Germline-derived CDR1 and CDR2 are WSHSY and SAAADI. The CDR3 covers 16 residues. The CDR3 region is CASSGKDSSVGYEQYF. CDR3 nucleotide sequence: TGCGCCAGCAGTGGAAAAGACTCCTCTGTAGGGTACGAGCAGTACTTC.

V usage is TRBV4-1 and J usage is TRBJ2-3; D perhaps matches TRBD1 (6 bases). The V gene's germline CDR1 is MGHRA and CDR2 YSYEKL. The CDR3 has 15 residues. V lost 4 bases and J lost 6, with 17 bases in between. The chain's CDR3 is CASSLSDRQGDTQYF. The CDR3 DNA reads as TGCGCCAGCAGCCTTTCCGACAGGCAAGGGGATACGCAGTATTTT.

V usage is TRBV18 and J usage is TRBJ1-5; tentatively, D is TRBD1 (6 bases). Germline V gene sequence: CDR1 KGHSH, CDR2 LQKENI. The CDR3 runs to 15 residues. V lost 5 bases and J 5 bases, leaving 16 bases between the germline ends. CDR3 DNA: TGTGCCAGCTCAGAAAGGACGGACAGTTATCAGCCCCAGCATTTT. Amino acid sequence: CASSERTDSYQPQHF.

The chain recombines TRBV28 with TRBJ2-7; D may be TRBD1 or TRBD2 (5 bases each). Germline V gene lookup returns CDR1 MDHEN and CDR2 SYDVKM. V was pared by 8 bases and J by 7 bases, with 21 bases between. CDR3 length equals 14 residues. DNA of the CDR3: TGTGCCAGCGAAACAGGAGGAGGATCGTGGGAGCAGTACTTC. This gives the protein CASETGGGSWEQYF.

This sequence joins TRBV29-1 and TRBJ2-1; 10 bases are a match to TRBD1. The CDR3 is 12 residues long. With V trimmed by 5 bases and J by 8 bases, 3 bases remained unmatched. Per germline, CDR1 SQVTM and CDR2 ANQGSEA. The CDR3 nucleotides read TGCAGCGTTTCGACAGGGGGCCATGAGCAGTTCTTC. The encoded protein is CSVSTGGHEQFF.

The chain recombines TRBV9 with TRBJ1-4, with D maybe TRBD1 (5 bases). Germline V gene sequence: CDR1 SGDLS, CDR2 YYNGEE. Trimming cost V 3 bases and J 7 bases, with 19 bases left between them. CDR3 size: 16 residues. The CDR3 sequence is CASSAHLGGESEKLFF. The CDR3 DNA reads TGTGCCAGCAGCGCCCACCTCGGGGGGGAGAGTGAAAAACTGTTTTTT.

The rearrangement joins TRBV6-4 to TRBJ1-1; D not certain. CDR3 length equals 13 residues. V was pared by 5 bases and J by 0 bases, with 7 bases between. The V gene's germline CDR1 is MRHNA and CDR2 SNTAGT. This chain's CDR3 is CASSIGLNTEAFF. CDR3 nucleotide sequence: TGTGCCAGCAGTATCGGCTTGAACACTGAAGCTTTCTTT.

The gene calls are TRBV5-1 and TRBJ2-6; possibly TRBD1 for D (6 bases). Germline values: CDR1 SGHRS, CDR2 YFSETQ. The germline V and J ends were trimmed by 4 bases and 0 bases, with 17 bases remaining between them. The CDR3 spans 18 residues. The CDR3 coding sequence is TGCGCCAGCAGCGGGGTGGGGGCGAAGCTCTCTGGGGCCAACGTCCTGACTTTC. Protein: CASSGVGAKLSGANVLTF. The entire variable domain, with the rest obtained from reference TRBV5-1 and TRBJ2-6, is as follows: KAGVTQTPRYLIKTRGQQVTLSCSPISGHRSVSWYQQTPGQGLQFLFEYFSETQRNKGNFPGRFSGRQFSNSRSEMNVSTLELGDSALYLCASSGVGAKLSGANVLTFGAGSRLTVL.

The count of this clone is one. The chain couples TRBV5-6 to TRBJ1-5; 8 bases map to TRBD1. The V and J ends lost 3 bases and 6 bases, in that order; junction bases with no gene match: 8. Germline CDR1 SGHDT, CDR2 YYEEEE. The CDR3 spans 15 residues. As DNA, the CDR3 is TGTGCCAGCAGCTACCGGACAGGGCCGGGTCAGCCCCAGCATTTT. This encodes CASSYRTGPGQPQHF.

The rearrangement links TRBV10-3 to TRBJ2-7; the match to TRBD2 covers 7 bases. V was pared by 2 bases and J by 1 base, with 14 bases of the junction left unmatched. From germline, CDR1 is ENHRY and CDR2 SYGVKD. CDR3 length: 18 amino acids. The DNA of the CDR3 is TGTGCCATCAGTGAGGATGTGGTGGGAGGGCCTATTTCCTACGAGCAGTACTTC. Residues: CAISEDVVGGPISYEQYF.

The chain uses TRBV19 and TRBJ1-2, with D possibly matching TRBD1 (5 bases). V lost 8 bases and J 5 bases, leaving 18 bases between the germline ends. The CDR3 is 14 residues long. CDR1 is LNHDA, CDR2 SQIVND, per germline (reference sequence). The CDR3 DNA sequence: TGTGCCAGTTCGAGGGCCGGGGAGGGGTATGGCTACACCTTC. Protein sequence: CASSRAGEGYGYTF.

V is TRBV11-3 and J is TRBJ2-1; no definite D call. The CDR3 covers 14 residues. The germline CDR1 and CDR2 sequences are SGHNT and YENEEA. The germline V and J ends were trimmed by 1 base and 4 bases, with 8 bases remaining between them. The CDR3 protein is CASSLGDKYNEQFF. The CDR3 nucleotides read TGTGCCAGCAGCTTAGGAGACAAATACAATGAGCAGTTCTTC.

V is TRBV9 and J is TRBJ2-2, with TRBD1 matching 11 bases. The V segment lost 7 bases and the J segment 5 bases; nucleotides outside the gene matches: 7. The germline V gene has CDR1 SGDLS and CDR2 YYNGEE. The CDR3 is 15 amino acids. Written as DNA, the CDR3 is TGTGCCAGCGGGACGGGACAGGGGGTTACCGGGGAGCTGTTTTTT. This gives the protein CASGTGQGVTGELFF.

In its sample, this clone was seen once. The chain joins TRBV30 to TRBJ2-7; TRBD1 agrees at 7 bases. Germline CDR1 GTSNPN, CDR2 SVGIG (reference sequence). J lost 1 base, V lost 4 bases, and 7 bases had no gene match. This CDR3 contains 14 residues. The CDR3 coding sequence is TGTGCCTGGACCACAGGGGTCACTTCCTACGAGCAGTACTTC. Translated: CAWTTGVTSYEQYF.

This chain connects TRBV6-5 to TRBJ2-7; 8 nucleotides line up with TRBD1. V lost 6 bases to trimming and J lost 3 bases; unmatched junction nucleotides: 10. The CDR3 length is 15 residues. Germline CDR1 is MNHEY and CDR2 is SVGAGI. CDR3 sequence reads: CASSHTGTGHYEQYF. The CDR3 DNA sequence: TGTGCCAGCAGCCATACCGGGACAGGACACTACGAGCAGTACTTC.

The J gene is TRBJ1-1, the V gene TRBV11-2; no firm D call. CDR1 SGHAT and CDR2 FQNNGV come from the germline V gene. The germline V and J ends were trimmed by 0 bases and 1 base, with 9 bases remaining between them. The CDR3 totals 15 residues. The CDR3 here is CASSLEGASNTEAFF. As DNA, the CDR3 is TGTGCCAGCAGCTTAGAGGGCGCCTCGAACACTGAAGCTTTCTTT.

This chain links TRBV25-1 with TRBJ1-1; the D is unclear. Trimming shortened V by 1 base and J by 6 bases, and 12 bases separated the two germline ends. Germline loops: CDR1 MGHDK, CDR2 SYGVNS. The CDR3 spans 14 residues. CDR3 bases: TGTGCCAGCAGTGAATCACGGGGATTGCCTGAAGCTTTCTTT. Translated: CASSESRGLPEAFF.

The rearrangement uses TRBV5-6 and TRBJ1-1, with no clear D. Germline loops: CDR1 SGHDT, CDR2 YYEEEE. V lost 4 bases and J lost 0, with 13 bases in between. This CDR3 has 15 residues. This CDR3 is CASSPGVGLNTEAFF. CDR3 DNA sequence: TGTGCCAGCAGCCCCGGGGTAGGTTTGAACACTGAAGCTTTCTTT.

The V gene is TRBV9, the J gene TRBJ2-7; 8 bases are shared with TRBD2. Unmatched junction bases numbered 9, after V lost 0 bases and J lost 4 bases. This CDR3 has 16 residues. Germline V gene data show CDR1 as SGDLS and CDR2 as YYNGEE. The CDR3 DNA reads TGTGCCAGCAGCGTAGGAAGTAGCGGGATAAGATACGAGCAGTACTTC. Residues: CASSVGSSGIRYEQYF.